This record concerns one T cell receptor (beta chain) sequence. The V gene's germline CDR1 is MDHEN and CDR2 SYDVKM. This CDR3 comprises 15 residues. V lost 8 bases and J lost 6, with 20 bases in between. These data are taken from a study of cytomegalovirus exposure and HLA in healthy donors. PCR employed 60 Vbeta and 13 Jbeta primers. The protocol was immunoSEQ multiplex PCR, while the TCRdb copy is restricted to in-frame clones and leaves out a portion. The table records over 150,000 clones, around 80% of them present only once. This TCR was sampled from a man between 18 and 29 years old in good health and CMV-seronegative. Source material: PBMCs. J is TRBJ1-5 and V is TRBV28; TRBD1 might be the D (5 bases). CDR3 residues: CASPPIGAPLQPQHF. Here the CDR3 DNA reads TGTGCCAGCCCTCCCATTGGGGCTCCACTTCAGCCCCAGCATTTT.